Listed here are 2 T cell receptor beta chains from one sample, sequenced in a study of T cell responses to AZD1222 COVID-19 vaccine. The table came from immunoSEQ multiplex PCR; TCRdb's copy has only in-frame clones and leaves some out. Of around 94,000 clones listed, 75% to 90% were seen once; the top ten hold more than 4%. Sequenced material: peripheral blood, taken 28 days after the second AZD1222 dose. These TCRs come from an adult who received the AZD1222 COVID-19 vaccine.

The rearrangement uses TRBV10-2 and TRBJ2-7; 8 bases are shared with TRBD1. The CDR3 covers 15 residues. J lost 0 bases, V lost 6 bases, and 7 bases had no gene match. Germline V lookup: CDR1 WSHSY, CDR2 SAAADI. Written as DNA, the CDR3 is TGCGCCAGCAGCGTCAACAGGGGGAGCTCCTACGAGCAGTACTTC. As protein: CASSVNRGSSYEQYF.

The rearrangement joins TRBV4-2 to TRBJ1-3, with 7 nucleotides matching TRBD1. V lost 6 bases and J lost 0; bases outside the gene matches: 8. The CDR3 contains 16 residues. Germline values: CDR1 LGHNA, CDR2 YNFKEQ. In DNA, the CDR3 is TGTGCCAGCAGGCTGGGACAGACAAGCTCTGGAAACACCATATATTTT. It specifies CASRLGQTSSGNTIYF.